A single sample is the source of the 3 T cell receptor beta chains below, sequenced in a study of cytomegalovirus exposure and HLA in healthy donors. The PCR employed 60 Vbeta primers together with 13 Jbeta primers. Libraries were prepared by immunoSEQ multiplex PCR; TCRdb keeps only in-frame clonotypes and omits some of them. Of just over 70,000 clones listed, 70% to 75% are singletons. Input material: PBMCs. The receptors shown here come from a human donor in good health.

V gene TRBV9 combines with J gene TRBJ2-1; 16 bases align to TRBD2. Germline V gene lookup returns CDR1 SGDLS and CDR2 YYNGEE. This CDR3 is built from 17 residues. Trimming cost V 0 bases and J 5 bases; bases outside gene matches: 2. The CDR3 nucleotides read TGTGCCAGCAGCGTAGCGGGACTAGCGGGAGGGAACAATGAGCAGTTCTTC. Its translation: CASSVAGLAGGNNEQFF.

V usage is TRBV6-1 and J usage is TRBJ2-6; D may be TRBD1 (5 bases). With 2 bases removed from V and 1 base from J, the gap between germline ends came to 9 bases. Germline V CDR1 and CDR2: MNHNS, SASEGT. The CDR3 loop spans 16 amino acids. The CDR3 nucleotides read TGTGCCAGCAGTGAAAGGGGTATATCTGGGGCCAACGTCCTGACTTTC. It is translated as CASSERGISGANVLTF.

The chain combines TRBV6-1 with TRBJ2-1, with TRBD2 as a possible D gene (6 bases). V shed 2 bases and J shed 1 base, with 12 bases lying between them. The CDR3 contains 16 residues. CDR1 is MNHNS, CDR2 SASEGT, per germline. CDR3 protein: CASSEYTGGSYNEQFF. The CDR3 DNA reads TGTGCCAGCAGTGAATATACCGGGGGTTCCTACAATGAGCAGTTCTTC.